The entry that follows covers one T cell receptor beta chain sequence. The data derive from a study of blood T cell repertoires in COVID-19. On the study more broadly: Both acute and convalescent COVID-19 samples were obtained from the United States, Italy and Spain. From T cells, B-cell-depleted T cells, or PBMCs came the material, which was cDNA or gDNA.

Germline assignment: CDR1 SGHNT and CDR2 YENEEA. The CDR3 runs to 15 residues. V was clipped by 1 base and J by 7 bases; unmatched bases: 6. In the study's own analysis: Using reference gene primer amplification, nucleated cell counts were estimated. Measured with immunoSEQ multiplex PCR; TCRdb has only the in-frame clones, and not every one. V and J calls and clone size follow that table, whereas D and trimming were derived from the DNA. The profile covers 60,000 to 80,000 clones, with over 75% appearing a single time and over 15% taken by the ten largest. The chain combines TRBV11-3 with TRBJ2-7, with TRBD1 matching over 11 bases. The source is a woman aged 55-75 years with COVID-19, enrolled during active disease. Material: peripheral blood. CDR3 loop: CASSLGTGGSGEQYF. The DNA of the CDR3 is TGTGCCAGCAGCTTAGGGACAGGGGGCTCCGGGGAGCAGTACTTC.